A single sample is the source of the 11 T cell receptor beta chains below, sequenced in a study of blood T cell repertoires in COVID-19. Produced via immunoSEQ multiplex PCR; TCRdb's table is partial and in-frame only. The table shows approximately 300,000 clones, with 70% to 90% occurring only once. Sequenced material: PBMCs or T cells enriched from blood (not recorded which). These receptor sequences come from a woman aged 18-29 years who had recovered from COVID-19.

The chain recombines TRBV18 with TRBJ2-1; tentatively, D is TRBD1 (5 bases). V lost 0 bases and J 6 bases, leaving 6 bases between the germline ends. The CDR3 covers 13 residues. Germline V gene lookup returns CDR1 KGHSH and CDR2 LQKENI. The CDR3 protein is CASSPPGVNEQFF. CDR3 bases: TGTGCCAGCTCACCACCAGGGGTCAATGAGCAGTTCTTC.

This clone was observed once. The chain has TRBV19 and TRBJ2-5; 7 bases line up with TRBD1. Trimming at V came to 2 bases and at J to 3 bases, leaving 6 bases not matched to a gene. This CDR3 has 15 amino acids. CDR1 and CDR2 from the germline V gene are LNHDA and SQIVND (reference sequence). The CDR3 DNA follows: TGTGCCAGTAGTATAACCGGGACAGTGGAAGAGACCCAGTACTTC. Translating it yields CASSITGTVEETQYF.

This clone was observed a handful of times. This chain joins TRBV12-3 or TRBV12-4 and TRBJ1-1, with D uncertain. The CDR3 consists of 13 residues. V was pared by 4 bases and J by 2 bases, with 8 bases between. The CDR3 DNA follows: TGTGCCAGCAGTTACGGCGGCAACACTGAAGCTTTCTTT. Translated: CASSYGGNTEAFF.

The V call is TRBV30, the J call TRBJ1-4; 8 nucleotides align to TRBD1. Germline V gene lookup returns CDR1 GTSNPN and CDR2 SVGIG (reference sequence). Trimming cost V 3 bases and J 10 bases; bases outside gene matches: 1. This CDR3 region has 11 residues. CDR3 sequence (DNA): TGTGCCTGGAGCACAGGGGGAAAACTGTTTTTT. As protein: CAWSTGGKLFF.

The chain employs TRBV7-2 and TRBJ1-2; the D is unclear. Trimming shortened V by 2 bases and J by 0 bases, and 10 bases separated the two germline ends. CDR1 and CDR2 from the germline V gene are SGHTA and FQGNSA. CDR3 length equals 15 residues. The CDR3 loop is CASSLIAAPNYGYTF. The CDR3 nucleotides read TGTGCCAGCAGCTTAATTGCAGCGCCTAACTATGGCTACACCTTC.

DNA for the CDR3: TGTGCCAGCAGCAGGGGACAGATTTTAACTAGCACAGATACGCAGTATTTT. Translated: CASSRGQILTSTDTQYF. The chain recombines TRBV7-8 with TRBJ2-3; 7 nucleotides agree with TRBD1. With 5 bases clipped from V and 0 bases from J, the junction kept 11 bases outside the gene matches. Germline lookup yields CDR1 SGHVS and CDR2 FQNEAQ. This CDR3 region has 17 residues. The full variable domain, with the rest looked up from reference TRBV7-8 and TRBJ2-3, is GAGVSQSPRYKVAKRGQDVALRCDPISGHVSLFWYQQALGQGPEFLTYFQNEAQLDKSGLPSDRFFAERPEGSVSTLKIQRTQQEDSAVYLCASSRGQILTSTDTQYFGPGTRLTVL.

The chain carries TRBV29-1 and TRBJ1-1; D not resolved. The CDR3 contains 12 residues. Germline V gene lookup returns CDR1 SQVTM and CDR2 ANQGSEA. The germline V and J ends were trimmed by 3 bases and 5 bases, with 10 bases remaining between them. CDR3 loop: CSVDTAVTEAFF. The CDR3 nucleotides read TGCAGCGTTGATACAGCAGTTACTGAAGCTTTCTTT.

This clone was detected a few times. This chain connects TRBV27 to TRBJ2-3; 8 bases align to TRBD2. Germline CDR1 reads MNHEY; CDR2 reads SMNVEV (reference sequence). The CDR3 covers 16 residues. With V trimmed by 5 bases and J by 0 bases, 7 bases remained unmatched. The CDR3 bases are TGTGCCAGCAGTCCGACTAGCGTCCCAAGCACAGATACGCAGTATTTT. It specifies CASSPTSVPSTDTQYF.

The V call is TRBV6-5, the J call TRBJ2-7; TRBD1 matches at 7 bases. The J segment lost 5 bases and the V segment lost 7 bases, leaving 11 bases of the junction unmatched. The germline gives CDR1 MNHEY, CDR2 SVGAGI. The CDR3 is 14 amino acids. The CDR3: CASTLRRGGDEQYF. In DNA, the CDR3 is TGTGCCAGCACCCTACGTCGAGGGGGCGACGAGCAGTACTTC.

This clone has more than one count but fewer than ten. The J gene is TRBJ1-4, the V gene TRBV28; TRBD1 matches 9 bases. This CDR3 has 15 amino acids. The J segment lost 8 bases and the V segment lost 10 bases, leaving 14 bases of the junction unmatched. Germline values: CDR1 MDHEN, CDR2 SYDVKM. CDR3 nucleotide sequence: TGTGCCACCCGAGGTGGGGGACAGGGTAGGGAAAAACTGTTTTTT. Protein: CATRGGGQGREKLFF.

The genes are TRBV19 and TRBJ1-2, with a weak D call TRBD1 (6 bases). V shed 3 bases and J shed 4 bases, with 15 bases lying between them. The CDR3 is made up of 15 amino acids. Germline lookup yields CDR1 LNHDA and CDR2 SQIVND (reference sequence). The CDR3 here is CASSIPAGEIYGYTF. Here the CDR3 DNA reads TGTGCCAGTAGTATCCCCGCAGGGGAGATCTATGGCTACACCTTC.